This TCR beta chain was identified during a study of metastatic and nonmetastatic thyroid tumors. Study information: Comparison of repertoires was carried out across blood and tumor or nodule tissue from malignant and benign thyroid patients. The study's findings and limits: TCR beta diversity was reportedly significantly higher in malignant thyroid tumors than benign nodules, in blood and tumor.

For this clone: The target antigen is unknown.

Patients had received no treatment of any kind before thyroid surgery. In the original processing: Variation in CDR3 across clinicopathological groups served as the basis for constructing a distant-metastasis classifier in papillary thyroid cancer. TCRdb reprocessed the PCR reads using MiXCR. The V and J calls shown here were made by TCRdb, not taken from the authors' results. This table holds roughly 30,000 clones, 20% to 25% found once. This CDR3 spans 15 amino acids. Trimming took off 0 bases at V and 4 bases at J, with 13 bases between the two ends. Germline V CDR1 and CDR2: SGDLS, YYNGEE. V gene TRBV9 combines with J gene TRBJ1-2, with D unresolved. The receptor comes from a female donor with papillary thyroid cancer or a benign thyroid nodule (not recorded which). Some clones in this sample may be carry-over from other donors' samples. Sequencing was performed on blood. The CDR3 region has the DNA TGTGCCAGCAGCGTAGCTCCAGTGTTGGCCTATGGCTACACCTTC. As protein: CASSVAPVLAYGYTF.